Following are 10 T cell receptor beta chains from one sample sequenced in a study of blood T cell repertoires in COVID-19 (TCRdb year 2020). Library generation was performed with the immunoSEQ multiplex PCR assay. Drawn from immuneACCESS, this table holds only the in-frame rearrangements with V and J called that TCRdb kept. Clones are partly lost; checked studies trace under half to an unresolved V gene and leave the rest unexplained. A total of a few hundred thousand clones appear in this sample, approximately 85% of them only once. The ten largest clones represent more than 2% of the sample. Sequenced input: peripheral blood. These receptors originate from a woman aged 65 to 85 with COVID-19, enrolled during active disease.

CDR3 DNA sequence: TGTGCCAGCAGCCAAGCCGCGGGACTCGACTACGAGCAGTACTTC. Encoded protein: CASSQAAGLDYEQYF. The chain employs TRBV4-2 and TRBJ2-7, with a weak D call TRBD2 (6 bases). V was clipped by 1 base and J by 3 bases, with 13 bases between them. Germline V CDR1 and CDR2: LGHNA, YNFKEQ. The CDR3 is 15 amino acids.

CDR3 DNA sequence: TGTGCCAGCTCACCGGACAGGTATCCGACGCACCCTGAGGAGCAGTACTTC. Its protein product is CASSPDRYPTHPEEQYF. The V gene is TRBV18, the J gene TRBJ2-7; TRBD1 matches at 7 bases. The CDR3 extends over 17 amino acids. CDR1 is KGHSH and CDR2 is LQKENI in the germline V gene. V shed 3 bases, J shed 7 bases, and the junction held 18 bases outside the gene matches. The variable domain in full, with the rest retrieved from reference TRBV18 and TRBJ2-7, is NAGVMQNPRHLVRRRGQEARLRCSPMKGHSHVYWYRQLPEEGLKFMVYLQKENIIDESGMPKERFSAEFPKEGPSILRIQQVVRGDSAAYFCASSPDRYPTHPEEQYFGPGTRLTVT.

The chain couples TRBV29-1 to TRBJ2-7, with D unclear. V lost 2 bases to trimming and J lost 5 bases, with 13 bases between them. The V gene's germline CDR1 is SQVTM and CDR2 ANQGSEA. The CDR3 totals 13 residues. The CDR3 bases are TGCAGCGTTGAATTGGGCAGGTTCAACGAGCAGTACTTC. It translates to CSVELGRFNEQYF.

The chain carries TRBV5-1 and TRBJ1-4; 11 nucleotides match TRBD1. This CDR3 region has 17 residues. V was clipped by 4 bases and J by 3 bases; unmatched bases: 8. Germline V lookup: CDR1 SGHRS, CDR2 YFSETQ. The CDR3 protein is CASSIAGTGGANEKLFF. The DNA of the CDR3 is TGCGCCAGCAGCATCGCCGGGACAGGGGGGGCTAATGAAAAACTGTTTTTT.

The rearrangement uses TRBV6-2 or TRBV6-3 and TRBJ1-5; D is unresolved. The germline CDR1 and CDR2 sequences are MNHEY and SVGEGT. The CDR3 runs to 15 residues. Trimming cost V 4 bases and J 1 base, with 11 bases left between them. CDR3 nucleotides: TGTGCCAGCAGTTTACTGAGTACGAGCAATCAGCCCCAGCATTTT. As protein: CASSLLSTSNQPQHF.

The V gene is TRBV2, the J gene TRBJ2-7; D perhaps matches TRBD2 (5 bases). Germline assignment: CDR1 SNHLY and CDR2 FYNNEI. The V and J ends lost 8 bases and 3 bases respectively, with 11 bases between them. This CDR3 has 12 amino acids. CDR3 loop: CASGQTIYEQYF. The CDR3 region has the DNA TGTGCCAGCGGGCAGACTATCTACGAGCAGTACTTC.

The gene calls are TRBV6-2 or TRBV6-3 and TRBJ1-6; D uncertain. The germline V gene has CDR1 MNHEY and CDR2 SVGEGT. V gave up 4 bases and J gave up 9 bases, with 10 bases separating them. The CDR3 has 13 residues. The CDR3 loop is CASSSLPISPLHF. The CDR3 nucleotides read TGTGCCAGCAGTTCACTCCCGATTTCACCCCTCCACTTT.

This chain connects TRBV7-2 to TRBJ1-1; possible D gene TRBD1, 6 bases. The CDR3 loop spans 14 amino acids. Germline loops: CDR1 SGHTA, CDR2 FQGNSA. Trimming stripped 3 bases from V and 0 bases from J, with 8 bases between. CDR3: CASSFQGLNTEAFF. The CDR3 DNA is TGTGCCAGCAGCTTTCAGGGGCTGAACACTGAAGCTTTCTTT.

The V gene is TRBV7-2, the J gene TRBJ2-7; 13 nucleotides agree with TRBD2. The CDR3 consists of 16 residues. Per germline, CDR1 SGHTA and CDR2 FQGNSA. V was pared by 5 bases and J by 3 bases, with 7 bases of the junction left unmatched. CDR3: CASSPRLAGGYYEQYF. CDR3 coding DNA: TGTGCCAGCAGCCCCCGACTAGCGGGAGGTTACTACGAGCAGTACTTC.

The chain carries TRBV7-2 and TRBJ2-5; 15 bases agree with TRBD2. The CDR3 sequence is 16 residues long. Germline V gene data show CDR1 as SGHTA and CDR2 as FQGNSA. J was trimmed by 2 bases and V by 5 bases; bases with no gene match: 3. In DNA form, the CDR3 reads TGTGCCAGCAGCCGGACTAGCGGGGGGGCACAAGAGACCCAGTACTTC. It translates to CASSRTSGGAQETQYF.